Included here is one T cell receptor (beta chain) sequence, with context. This sample is drawn from a study of blood T cell repertoires in COVID-19. The overall study: Whether acute or convalescent, the COVID-19 samples came from the United States, Italy and Spain. T cells, B-cell-depleted T cells, or PBMCs supplied cDNA or gDNA.

In the study's own analysis: Estimated nucleated cell counts came from reference gene primer amplification. TCRdb's copy holds only in-frame clones and misses some; the assay was immunoSEQ multiplex PCR. Clone size and the V and J calls come from that table; the DNA yielded D and trimming. Of 220,000 or so clones in the sample, more than 65% were seen once. Sequenced: peripheral blood. The sequence was collected from a woman under 40 who had recovered from COVID-19.

The CDR3 loop is CASSSKLAGANVLTF. CDR3 DNA sequence: TGTGCCAGTAGCTCCAAGCTGGCTGGGGCCAACGTCCTGACTTTC. J is TRBJ2-6 and V is TRBV19; D is ambiguous. This CDR3 spans 15 amino acids. Trimming cost V 6 bases and J 2 bases, with 11 bases left between them. Germline V lookup: CDR1 LNHDA, CDR2 SQIVND (reference sequence).